These 9 T cell receptor beta chains were sequenced from one sample in a study of blood T cells in healthy people across ages. Through a sample-barcoded 5' primer and a J-beta primer mix, a second PCR was run for roughly 6 to 11 cycles. TCRdb independently ran MiXCR on the 5' RACE reads; one entry per CDR3 protein. Of approximately 820,000 distinct CDR3 sequences in the sample, around two fifths were seen once. Sequencing was carried out using blood. The receptor source for this set is a man aged 55 to 70 in good health.

This clonotype was detected a few times. The chain recombines TRBV6-5 with TRBJ1-2; 9 positions match TRBD1. Germline V gene sequence: CDR1 MNHEY, CDR2 SVGAGI. There are 15 residues in the CDR3. Trimming at V came to 4 bases and at J to 3 bases, leaving 6 bases not matched to a gene. CDR3 region: CASSLTGGADYGYTF. In nucleotides, the CDR3 is TGTGCCAGCAGTTTAACAGGGGGCGCGGACTATGGCTACACCTTC.

This clonotype was observed many times. The chain joins TRBV29-1 to TRBJ2-7; D gene uncertain. Germline lookup yields CDR1 SQVTM and CDR2 ANQGSEA. This CDR3 is built from 11 residues. Trimming cost V 1 base and J 3 bases, with 4 bases left between them. CDR3 sequence: CSVEVGYEQYF. For the CDR3, the DNA is TGCAGCGTTGAAGTCGGCTACGAGCAGTACTTC.

This clonotype occurred a few times. This sequence joins TRBV28 and TRBJ2-7; possible D gene TRBD1, 5 bases. Germline CDR1 reads MDHEN; CDR2 reads SYDVKM. V was pared by 4 bases and J by 2 bases, with 9 bases between. The CDR3 is 13 residues long. This CDR3 is CASSWGGTYEQYF. CDR3 sequence (DNA): TGTGCCAGCAGTTGGGGCGGCACCTACGAGCAGTACTTC. The full variable domain, with the rest looked up from reference TRBV28 and TRBJ2-7, is DVKVTQSSRYLVKRTGEKVFLECVQDMDHENMFWYRQDPGLGLRLIYFSYDVKMKEKGDIPEGYSVSREKKERFSLILESASTNQTSMYLCASSWGGTYEQYFGPGTRLTVT.

This clonotype showed up just a few times. The chain combines TRBV2 with TRBJ2-1; D might be TRBD1 (6 bases). Germline V gene sequence: CDR1 SNHLY, CDR2 FYNNEI. Trimming removed 5 bases at V and 7 bases at J, with 12 bases between. CDR3 length equals 13 residues. The CDR3 region has the DNA TGTGCCAGCAGTAACTTGGACAGAAATGAGCAGTTCTTC. Protein: CASSNLDRNEQFF.

The rearrangement uses TRBV6-5 and TRBJ1-2, with 8 bases that match TRBD1. V gave up 7 bases and J gave up 5 bases; unmatched junction bases: 9. The germline CDR1 and CDR2 sequences are MNHEY and SVGAGI. The CDR3 has 14 amino acids. This chain's CDR3 is CASTRDRNGYGYTF. The CDR3 DNA reads TGTGCCAGCACCAGGGACAGGAACGGTTATGGCTACACCTTC.

Regarding this clonotype: The CDR3 does not end in the conserved phenylalanine or tryptophan, so this is likely a read error. The chain recombines TRBV28 with TRBJ1-2, with D possibly matching TRBD1 (5 bases). CDR1 MDHEN and CDR2 SYDVKM come from the germline V gene. This CDR3 region has 15 residues. V lost 5 bases and J lost 5, with 18 bases in between. The CDR3: CASSTRGDGGYGYTL. CDR3 bases: TGTGCCAGCAGTACGAGAGGGGACGGAGGTTATGGCTACACCTTG.

Of note for this clonotype: A read error may explain this, as a much larger clone is one base away. The chain joins TRBV27 to TRBJ1-4; 8 nucleotides agree with TRBD1. The CDR3 extends over 12 amino acids. Looked up from germline, CDR1 is MNHEY and CDR2 is SMNVEV (reference sequence). CDR3 DNA sequence: TGTGCCAGCAGGACAGGGGAGGAAAACCTGTTTTTT. Protein: CASRTGEENLFF.

This clonotype was seen more than once but under ten times. The gene calls are TRBV11-1 and TRBJ1-5, with D hard to call. CDR1 and CDR2 from the germline V gene are SGHAT and FQDESV (reference sequence). CDR3 length: 14 residues. Trimming cost V 8 bases and J 10 bases, with 21 bases left between them. Here the CDR3 reads CASRGSAPCPPQHF. The CDR3 DNA reads TGTGCCAGCCGTGGTTCAGCTCCCTGCCCACCCCAGCATTTT.

The chain combines TRBV5-1 with TRBJ1-1; 7 nucleotides agree with TRBD1. The CDR3 has 22 amino acids. From germline, CDR1 is SGHRS and CDR2 YFSETQ. With 2 bases clipped from V and 4 bases from J, the junction kept 29 bases outside the gene matches. CDR3 DNA sequence: TGCGCCAGCAGCTTTAATCCGAGTGACAGGGACCCAATCACCATAGTCGGCACTGAAGCTTTCTTT. Translation: CASSFNPSDRDPITIVGTEAFF.